Reported below is one TCR beta chain. Its antigen is not identified. This sample was taken from a study of T-cell reconstitution after alpha-beta-depleted transplantation in children. Library preparation (for TCRbeta) was performed with unique molecular identifiers. TCRdb reprocessed the PCR reads with MiXCR, giving one entry per CDR3 protein. The data contain 300,000 to 350,000 distinct CDR3 sequences, 23% of them singletons. Whole-study results and caveats: Diversity of TCRbeta at day 60 was high in some patients, arising from surviving recipient T cells and thymic progenitors.

The specimen comprised PBMCs, mostly from graft donor cells, sampled 180 days after TCRalphabeta/CD19-depleted stem cell transplant. This clonotype was sampled from a male patient under 18 who had a stem cell transplant for acute lymphoblastic leukemia, so the T cells may come from the graft donor.

This CDR3 is CATSDLPDTQYF. The CDR3 DNA is TGTGCCACCAGTGATTTGCCGGATACGCAGTATTTT. The chain carries TRBV24-1 and TRBJ2-3; D is uncertain. The germline V gene has CDR1 KGHDR and CDR2 SFDVKD. The CDR3 totals 12 residues. V gave up 0 bases and J gave up 6 bases, with 3 bases separating them.